Listed below are T cell receptor beta chains from one sample, sequenced in a study of T cells in Graves' hyperthyroidism and ophthalmopathy. Using its own MiXCR run on the multiplex PCR reads, TCRdb lists one record per CDR3 protein. The data contain fewer than 550,000 distinct CDR3 sequences, roughly 14% of them singletons. Sequencing was carried out using blood. Source of these receptors: a woman between 18 and 29 years old with Graves' hyperthyroidism. The CDR3 runs from the conserved cysteine through the conserved F or W. D genes are given only for firm matches. Size values are once, few and many counts, or a class for expanded clones, and some rows have none.

d_call | j_call | clone_size | v_call | cdr3_aa | cdr3_nt
TRBD2 | TRBJ2-5 | many | TRBV7-9 | CASSLVGGPQETQYF | TGTGCCAGCAGCTTAGTGGGAGGGCCCCAAGAGACCCAGTACTTC
TRBD2 | TRBJ2-5 | many | TRBV11-2 | CASSQTSRQETQYF | TGTGCCAGCAGTCAGACTAGCAGACAAGAGACCCAGTACTTC
- | TRBJ2-7 | - | TRBV12-3/TRBV12-4 | CASSLFEDSSYEQYF | TGTGCCAGCAGTTTGTTCGAGGACAGCTCCTACGAGCAGTACTTC
- | TRBJ1-6 | few | TRBV2 | CASSDSGRNSPLHF | TGTGCCAGCAGTGATTCGGGGAGGAATTCACCCCTCCACTTT
- | TRBJ1-4 | few | TRBV18 | CASSPLVEDRKGEKLFF | TGTGCCAGCTCACCACTGGTGGAAGACAGGAAAGGGGAAAAACTGTTTTTT
- | TRBJ2-5 | - | TRBV29-1 | CSAPSQDVLWETQYF | TGCAGCGCCCCATCCCAGGACGTACTTTGGGAGACCCAGTACTTC
TRBD1 | TRBJ2-1 | few | TRBV4-3 | CASSQAPGQGGNEQFF | TGCGCCAGCAGCCAAGCGCCGGGACAGGGAGGCAATGAGCAGTTCTTC
TRBD2 | TRBJ2-3 | many | TRBV5-1 | CASSFSGVTTDTQYF | TGCGCCAGCAGCTTTAGCGGGGTGACCACAGATACGCAGTATTTT
- | TRBJ2-1 | few | TRBV6-1 | CASSEAWGQFF | TGTGCCAGCAGTGAAGCGTGGGGGCAGTTCTTC
- | TRBJ2-1 | few | TRBV11-2 | CASSLGTGSRYNEQFF | TGTGCCAGCAGCTTAGGAACCGGGAGCCGCTACAATGAGCAGTTCTTC
TRBD1 | TRBJ2-3 | many | TRBV6-2/TRBV6-3 | CASSYSQGRVGINADTQYF | TGTGCCAGCAGTTACTCACAGGGGCGCGTTGGGATTAACGCAGATACGCAGTATTTT
- | TRBJ2-3 | - | TRBV5-1 | CAGSLAGTDTQYF | TGCGCCGGCAGCTTGGCGGGCACAGATACGCAGTATTTT
- | TRBJ1-5 | - | TRBV28 | CASSSVRVGYSNQPQHF | TGTGCCAGCAGTTCGGTCAGGGTCGGCTATAGCAATCAGCCCCAGCATTTT
TRBD1 | TRBJ1-1 | many | TRBV10-1 | CASSGDRNTEAFF | TGCGCCAGCAGTGGGGACAGAAACACTGAAGCTTTCTTT
- | TRBJ2-1 | - | TRBV25-1 | CASSAPRLNNEQFF | TGTGCCAGCAGTGCGCCCAGACTCAACAATGAGCAGTTCTTC
- | TRBJ2-3 | once | TRBV9 | CASSVQATWTDTQYF | TGTGCCAGCAGCGTTCAGGCGACCTGGACAGATACGCAGTATTTT